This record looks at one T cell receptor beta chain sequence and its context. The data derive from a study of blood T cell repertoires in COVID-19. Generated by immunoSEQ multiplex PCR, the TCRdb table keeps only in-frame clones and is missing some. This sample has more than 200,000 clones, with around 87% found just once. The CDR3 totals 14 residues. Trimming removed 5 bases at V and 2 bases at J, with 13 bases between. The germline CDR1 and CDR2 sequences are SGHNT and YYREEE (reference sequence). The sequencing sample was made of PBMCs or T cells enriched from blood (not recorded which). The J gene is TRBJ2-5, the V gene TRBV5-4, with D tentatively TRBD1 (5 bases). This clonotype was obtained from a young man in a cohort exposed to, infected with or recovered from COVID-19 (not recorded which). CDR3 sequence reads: CASRLNDRQETQYF. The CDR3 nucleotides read TGTGCCAGCAGACTAAATGACAGACAAGAGACCCAGTACTTC.